This entry features one T cell receptor beta chain sequence. Deletions cut 6 bases from V and 0 bases from J, with 9 bases between. The CDR3 runs to 14 residues. Looked up from germline, CDR1 is SNHLY and CDR2 is FYNNEI. The entry originates in a study of blood T cell repertoires in COVID-19. Profiling relied on immunoSEQ multiplex PCR, and the TCRdb table lists in-frame clones only, not all of them. The repertoire holds 350,000 to 450,000 clones, with approximately 87% as singletons. The V call is TRBV2, the J call TRBJ1-5, with D perhaps matching TRBD1 (6 bases). The sequence was obtained from a middle-aged man in a cohort exposed to, infected with or recovered from COVID-19 (not recorded which). What was sequenced was PBMCs or T cells enriched from blood (not recorded which). Here the CDR3 DNA reads TGTGCCAGCAGAGGGACACTTAGCAATCAGCCCCAGCATTTT. This sequence encodes CASRGTLSNQPQHF.